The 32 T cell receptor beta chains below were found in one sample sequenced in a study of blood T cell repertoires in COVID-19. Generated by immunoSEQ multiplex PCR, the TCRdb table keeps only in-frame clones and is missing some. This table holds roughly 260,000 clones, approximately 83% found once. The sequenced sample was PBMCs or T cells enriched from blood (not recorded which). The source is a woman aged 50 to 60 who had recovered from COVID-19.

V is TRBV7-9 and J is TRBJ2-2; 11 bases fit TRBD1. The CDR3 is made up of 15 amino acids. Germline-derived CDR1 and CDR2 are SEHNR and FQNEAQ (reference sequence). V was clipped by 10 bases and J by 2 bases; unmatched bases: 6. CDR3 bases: TGTGCCATAGGACAGGGGGCAATCAACACCGGGGAGCTGTTTTTT. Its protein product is CAIGQGAINTGELFF.

CDR3: CASSVEGGTGELFF. In nucleotides, the CDR3 is TGTGCCAGCAGCGTAGAAGGGGGCACCGGGGAGCTGTTTTTT. The chain couples TRBV9 to TRBJ2-2, with D maybe TRBD1 (6 bases). CDR3 length: 14 amino acids. Germline CDR1 SGDLS, CDR2 YYNGEE. V dropped 0 bases and J dropped 4 bases, with 7 bases sitting between them.

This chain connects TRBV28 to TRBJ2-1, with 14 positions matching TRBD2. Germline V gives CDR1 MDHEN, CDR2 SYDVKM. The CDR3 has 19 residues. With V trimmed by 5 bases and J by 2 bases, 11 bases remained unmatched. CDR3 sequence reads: CASSQTLGTSGGPYNEQFF. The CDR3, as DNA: TGTGCCAGCAGTCAAACCCTCGGGACTAGCGGGGGACCCTACAATGAGCAGTTCTTC.

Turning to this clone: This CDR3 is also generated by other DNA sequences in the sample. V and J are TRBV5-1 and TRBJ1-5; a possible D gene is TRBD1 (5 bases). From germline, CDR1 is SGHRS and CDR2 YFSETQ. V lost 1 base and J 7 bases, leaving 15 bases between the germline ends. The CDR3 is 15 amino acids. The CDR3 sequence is CASSLSGQGGQPQHF. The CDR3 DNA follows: TGCGCCAGCAGCTTGTCGGGTCAGGGTGGACAGCCCCAGCATTTT.

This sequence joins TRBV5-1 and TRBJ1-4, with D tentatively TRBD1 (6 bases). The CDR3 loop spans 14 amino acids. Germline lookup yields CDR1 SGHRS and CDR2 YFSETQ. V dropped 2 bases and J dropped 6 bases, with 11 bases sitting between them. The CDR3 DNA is TGCGCCAGCAGCTTTGCACAGGGAGATGAAAAACTGTTTTTT. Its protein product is CASSFAQGDEKLFF.

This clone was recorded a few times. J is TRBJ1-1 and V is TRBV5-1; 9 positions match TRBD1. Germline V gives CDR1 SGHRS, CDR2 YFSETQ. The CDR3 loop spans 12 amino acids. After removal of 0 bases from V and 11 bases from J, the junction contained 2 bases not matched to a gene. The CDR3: CASSLAGQGAFF. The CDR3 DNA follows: TGCGCCAGCAGCTTGGCGGGACAGGGTGCTTTCTTT.

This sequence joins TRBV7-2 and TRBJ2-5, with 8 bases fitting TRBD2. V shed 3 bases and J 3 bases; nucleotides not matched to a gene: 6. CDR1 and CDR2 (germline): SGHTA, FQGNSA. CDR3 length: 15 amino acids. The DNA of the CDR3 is TGTGCCAGCAGCTTCCTCCCGGGACTAGAAGAGACCCAGTACTTC. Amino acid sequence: CASSFLPGLEETQYF.

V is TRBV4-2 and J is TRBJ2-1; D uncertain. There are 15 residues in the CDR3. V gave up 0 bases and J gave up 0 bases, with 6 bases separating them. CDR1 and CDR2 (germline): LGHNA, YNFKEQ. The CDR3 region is CASSQEVSSYNEQFF. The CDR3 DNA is TGTGCCAGCAGCCAAGAGGTTAGCTCCTACAATGAGCAGTTCTTC.

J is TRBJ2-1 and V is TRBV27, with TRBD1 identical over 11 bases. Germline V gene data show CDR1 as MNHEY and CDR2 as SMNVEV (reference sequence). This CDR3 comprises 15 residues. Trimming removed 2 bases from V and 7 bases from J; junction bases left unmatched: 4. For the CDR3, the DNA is TGTGCCAGCAGTTTAAGGACAGGGGGCGGGAATGAGCAGTTCTTC. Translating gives CASSLRTGGGNEQFF.

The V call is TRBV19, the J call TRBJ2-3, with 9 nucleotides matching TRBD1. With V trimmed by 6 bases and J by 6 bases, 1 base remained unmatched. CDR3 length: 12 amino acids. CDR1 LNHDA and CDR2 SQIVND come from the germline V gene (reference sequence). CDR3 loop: CASRDRGDTQYF. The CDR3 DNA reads TGTGCCAGTAGAGACAGGGGGGATACGCAGTATTTT. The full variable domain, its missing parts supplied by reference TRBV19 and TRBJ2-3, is DGGITQSPKYLFRKEGQNVTLSCEQNLNHDAMYWYRQDPGQGLRLIYYSQIVNDFQKGDIAEGYSVSREKKESFPLTVTSAQKNPTAFYLCASRDRGDTQYFGPGTRLTVL.

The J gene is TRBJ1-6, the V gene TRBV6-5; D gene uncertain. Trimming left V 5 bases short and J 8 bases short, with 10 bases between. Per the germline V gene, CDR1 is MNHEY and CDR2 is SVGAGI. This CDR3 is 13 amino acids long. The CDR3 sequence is CASSNIGYSPLHF. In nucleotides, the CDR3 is TGTGCCAGCAGTAACATCGGGTATTCACCCCTCCACTTT.

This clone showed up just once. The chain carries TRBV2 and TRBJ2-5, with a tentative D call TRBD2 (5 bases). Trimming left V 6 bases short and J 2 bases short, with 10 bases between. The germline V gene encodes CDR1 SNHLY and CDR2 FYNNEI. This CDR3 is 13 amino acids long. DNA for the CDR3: TGTGCCAGCAGGCCAACTAGTCAAGAGACCCAGTACTTC. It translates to CASRPTSQETQYF.

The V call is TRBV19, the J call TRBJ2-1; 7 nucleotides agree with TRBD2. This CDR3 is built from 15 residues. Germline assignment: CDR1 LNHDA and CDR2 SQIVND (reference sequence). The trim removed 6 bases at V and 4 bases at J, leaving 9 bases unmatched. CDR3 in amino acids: CASSPRWGGYNEQFF. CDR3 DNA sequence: TGTGCCAGTAGCCCAAGATGGGGGGGATACAATGAGCAGTTCTTC. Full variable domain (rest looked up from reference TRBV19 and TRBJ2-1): DGGITQSPKYLFRKEGQNVTLSCEQNLNHDAMYWYRQDPGQGLRLIYYSQIVNDFQKGDIAEGYSVSREKKESFPLTVTSAQKNPTAFYLCASSPRWGGYNEQFFGPGTRLTVL.

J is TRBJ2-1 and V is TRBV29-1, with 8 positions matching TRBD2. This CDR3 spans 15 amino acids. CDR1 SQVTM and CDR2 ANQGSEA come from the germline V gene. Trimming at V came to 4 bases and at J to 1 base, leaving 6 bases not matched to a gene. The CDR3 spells CSVAGTRDSYNEQFF. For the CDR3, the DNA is TGCAGCGTTGCCGGGACTAGAGATTCCTACAATGAGCAGTTCTTC.

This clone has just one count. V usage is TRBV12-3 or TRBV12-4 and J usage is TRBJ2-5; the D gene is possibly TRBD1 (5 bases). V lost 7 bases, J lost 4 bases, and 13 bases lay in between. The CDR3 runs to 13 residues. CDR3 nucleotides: TGTGCCAGCACCCTAGGGGCCCGAGAGACCCAGTACTTC. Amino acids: CASTLGARETQYF.

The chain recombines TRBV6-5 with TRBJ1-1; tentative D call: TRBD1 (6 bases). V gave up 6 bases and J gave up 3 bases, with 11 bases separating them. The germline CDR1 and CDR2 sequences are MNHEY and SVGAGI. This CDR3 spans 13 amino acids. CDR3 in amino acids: CASSRRGYTEAFF. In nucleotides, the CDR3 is TGTGCCAGCAGCCGCAGGGGTTACACTGAAGCTTTCTTT.

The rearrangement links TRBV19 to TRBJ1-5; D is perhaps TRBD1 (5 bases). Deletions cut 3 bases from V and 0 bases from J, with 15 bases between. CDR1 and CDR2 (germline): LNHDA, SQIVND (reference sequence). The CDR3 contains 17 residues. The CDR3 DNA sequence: TGTGCCAGTAGTATTCCTACGACGGACAATAGCAATCAGCCCCAGCATTTT. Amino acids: CASSIPTTDNSNQPQHF.

CDR3 nucleotide sequence: TGTGCCAGCAGTTCGTATAGCACCCCGAGTGGGTATTTT. Its translation: CASSSYSTPSGYF. The V call is TRBV28, the J call TRBJ2-3; D uncertain. Germline CDR1 MDHEN, CDR2 SYDVKM. CDR3 length: 13 residues. V lost 4 bases and J lost 14, with 19 bases in between.

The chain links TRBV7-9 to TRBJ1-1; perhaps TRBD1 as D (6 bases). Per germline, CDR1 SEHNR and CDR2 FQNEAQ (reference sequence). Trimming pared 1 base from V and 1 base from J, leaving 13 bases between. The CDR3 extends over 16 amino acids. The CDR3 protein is CASSLVRGTWNTEAFF. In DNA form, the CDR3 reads TGTGCCAGCAGCTTAGTGCGGGGGACATGGAACACTGAAGCTTTCTTT.

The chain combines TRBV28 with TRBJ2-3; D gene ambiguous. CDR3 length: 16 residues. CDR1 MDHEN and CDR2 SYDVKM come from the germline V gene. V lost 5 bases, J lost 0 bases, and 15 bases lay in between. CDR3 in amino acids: CASSPVYQTSTDTQYF. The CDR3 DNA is TGTGCCAGCAGTCCCGTGTACCAGACTAGCACAGATACGCAGTATTTT.

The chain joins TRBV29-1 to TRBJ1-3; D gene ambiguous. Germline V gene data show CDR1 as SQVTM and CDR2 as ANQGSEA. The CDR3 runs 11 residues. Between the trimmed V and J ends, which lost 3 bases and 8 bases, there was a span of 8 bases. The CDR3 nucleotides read TGCAGCGTTGATATCGGTGACACCATATATTTT. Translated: CSVDIGDTIYF.

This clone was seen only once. DNA for the CDR3: TGTGCCAGCAGCCCGGGGGGCGCTCACACCGGGGAGCTGTTTTTT. Translating gives CASSPGGAHTGELFF. This sequence joins TRBV4-2 and TRBJ2-2, with D possibly matching TRBD2 (7 bases). This CDR3 spans 15 amino acids. Between the trimmed V and J ends, which lost 4 bases and 3 bases, there was a span of 12 bases. Germline assignment: CDR1 LGHNA and CDR2 YNFKEQ.

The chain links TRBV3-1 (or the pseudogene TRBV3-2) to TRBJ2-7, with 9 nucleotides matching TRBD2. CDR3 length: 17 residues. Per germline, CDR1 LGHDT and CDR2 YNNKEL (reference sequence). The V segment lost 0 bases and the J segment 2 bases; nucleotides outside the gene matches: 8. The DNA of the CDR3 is TGTGCCAGCAGCCAAGAGGCCCTAGCGGGACTCACCTACGAGCAGTACTTC. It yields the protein CASSQEALAGLTYEQYF.

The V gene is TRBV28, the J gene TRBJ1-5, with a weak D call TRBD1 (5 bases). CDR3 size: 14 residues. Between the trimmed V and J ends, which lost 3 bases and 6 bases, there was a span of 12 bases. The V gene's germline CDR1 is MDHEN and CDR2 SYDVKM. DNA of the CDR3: TGTGCCAGCAGTTTTGGGGGGGGTCTTCAGCCCCAGCATTTT. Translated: CASSFGGGLQPQHF.

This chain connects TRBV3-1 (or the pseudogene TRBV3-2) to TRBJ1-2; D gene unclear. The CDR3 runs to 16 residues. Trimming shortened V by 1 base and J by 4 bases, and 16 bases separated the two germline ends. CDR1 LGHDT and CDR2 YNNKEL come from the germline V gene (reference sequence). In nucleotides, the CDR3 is TGTGCCAGCAGCCAAGCCTACACGGTTAGCGGCTATGGCTACACCTTC. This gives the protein CASSQAYTVSGYGYTF.

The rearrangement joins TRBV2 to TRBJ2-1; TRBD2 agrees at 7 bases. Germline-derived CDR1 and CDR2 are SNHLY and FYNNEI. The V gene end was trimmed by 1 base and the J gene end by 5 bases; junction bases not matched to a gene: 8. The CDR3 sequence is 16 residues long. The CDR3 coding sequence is TGTGCCAGCAGTGAAGGTATGACTAGCCTGCACAATGAGCAGTTCTTC. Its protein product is CASSEGMTSLHNEQFF.

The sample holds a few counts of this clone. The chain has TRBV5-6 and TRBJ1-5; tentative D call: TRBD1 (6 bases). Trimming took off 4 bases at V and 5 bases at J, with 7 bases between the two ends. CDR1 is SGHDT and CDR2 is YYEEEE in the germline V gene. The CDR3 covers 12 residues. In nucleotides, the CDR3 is TGTGCCAGCAGCCAGGGGTATCAGCCCCAGCATTTT. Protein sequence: CASSQGYQPQHF.

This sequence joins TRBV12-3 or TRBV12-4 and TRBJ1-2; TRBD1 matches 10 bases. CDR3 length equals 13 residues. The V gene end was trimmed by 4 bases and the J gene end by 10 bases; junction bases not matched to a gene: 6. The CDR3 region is CASSSRTGGDYTF. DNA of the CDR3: TGTGCCAGCAGTTCGCGGACAGGGGGGGACTACACCTTC.

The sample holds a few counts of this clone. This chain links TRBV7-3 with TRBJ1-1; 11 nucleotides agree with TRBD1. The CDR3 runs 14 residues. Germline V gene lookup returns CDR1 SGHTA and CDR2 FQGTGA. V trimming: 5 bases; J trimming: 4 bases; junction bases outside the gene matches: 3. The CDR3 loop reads CASSPGTGGTEAFF. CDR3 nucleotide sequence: TGTGCCAGCAGCCCGGGGACAGGGGGCACTGAAGCTTTCTTT.

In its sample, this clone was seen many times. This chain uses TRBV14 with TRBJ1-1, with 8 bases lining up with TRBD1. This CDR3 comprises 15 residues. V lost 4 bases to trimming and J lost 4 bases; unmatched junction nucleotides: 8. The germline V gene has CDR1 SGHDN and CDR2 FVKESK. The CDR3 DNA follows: TGTGCCAGCAGCCTAAACAGGGGGGTTGGCACTGAAGCTTTCTTT. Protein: CASSLNRGVGTEAFF.

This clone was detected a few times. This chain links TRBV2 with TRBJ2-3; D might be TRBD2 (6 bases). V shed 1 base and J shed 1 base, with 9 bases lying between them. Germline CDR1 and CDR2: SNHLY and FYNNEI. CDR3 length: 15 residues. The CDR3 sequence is CASSEDAGRTDTQYF. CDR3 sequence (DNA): TGTGCCAGCAGTGAAGACGCGGGACGCACAGATACGCAGTATTTT.

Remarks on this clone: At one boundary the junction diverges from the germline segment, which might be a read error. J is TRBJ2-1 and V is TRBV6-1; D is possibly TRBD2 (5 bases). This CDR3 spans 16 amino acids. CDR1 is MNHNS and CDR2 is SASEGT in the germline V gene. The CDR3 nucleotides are TGTGCCAGCAGGGAAGAAACTAGTGAGCATTACAATGAGCAGTTCTTC. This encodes CASREETSEHYNEQFF.